The 15 T cell receptor beta chains presented below share a single source sample, sequenced in a study of T cell changes during pregnancy in multiple sclerosis. Sequencing used immunoSEQ multiplex PCR; TCRdb keeps in-frame clones, though not all of them. The sample includes 25,000 to 30,000 clones, around nine tenths of them seen just once. Sequenced here: CD4+ T cells from peripheral blood mononuclear cells, sampled in the first trimester of pregnancy. The receptors shown here come from a female donor with multiple sclerosis, enrolled in a pregnancy study.

This sequence joins TRBV2 and TRBJ1-2, with 7 bases lining up with TRBD1. V shed 3 bases, J shed 4 bases, and the junction held 8 bases outside the gene matches. This CDR3 comprises 15 residues. Germline CDR1 and CDR2: SNHLY and FYNNEI. CDR3 region: CASSEQGGGGYGYTF. The CDR3 bases are TGTGCCAGCAGTGAGCAGGGGGGAGGAGGCTATGGCTACACCTTC. Full variable domain (rest looked up from reference TRBV2 and TRBJ1-2): EPEVTQTPSHQVTQMGQEVILRCVPISNHLYFYWYRQILGQKVEFLVSFYNNEISEKSEIFDDQFSVERPDGSNFTLKIRSTKLEDSAMYFCASSEQGGGGYGYTFGSGTRLTVV.

V gene TRBV5-5 combines with J gene TRBJ2-3; D may be TRBD1 (5 bases). CDR3 length: 14 amino acids. V lost 0 bases, J lost 2 bases, and 7 bases lay in between. Per the germline V gene, CDR1 is SGHKS and CDR2 is YYEKEE (reference sequence). CDR3 in amino acids: CASSLGGNTDTQYF. Written as DNA, the CDR3 is TGTGCCAGCAGCTTGGGGGGCAACACAGATACGCAGTATTTT.

The CDR3 DNA reads as TGTGCCATGGGTTCGGCGGGGGAAGGTGGCAATCAGCCCCAGCATTTT. It specifies CAMGSAGEGGNQPQHF. V and J are TRBV15 and TRBJ1-5, with D possibly TRBD1 on 5 matching bases. Germline assignment: CDR1 LNHNV and CDR2 YYDKDF (reference sequence). The CDR3 contains 16 residues. Deletions cut 10 bases from V and 2 bases from J, with 21 bases between.

The rearrangement uses TRBV5-4 and TRBJ2-5, with D possibly being TRBD2 (5 bases). The CDR3 spans 13 residues. The germline gives CDR1 SGHNT, CDR2 YYREEE (reference sequence). V was clipped by 2 bases and J by 5 bases, with 10 bases between them. The CDR3 spells CASSLGSRETQYF. The CDR3 DNA sequence: TGTGCCAGCAGCTTAGGGAGCCGGGAGACCCAGTACTTC. The entire variable domain, with the rest obtained from reference TRBV5-4 and TRBJ2-5, is as follows: ETGVTQSPTHLIKTRGQQVTLRCSSQSGHNTVSWYQQALGQGPQFIFQYYREEENGRGNFPPRFSGLQFPNYSSELNVNALELDDSALYLCASSLGSRETQYFGPGTRLLVL.

The sample holds one count of this clone. This chain uses TRBV5-4 with TRBJ2-2, with TRBD1 identical over 11 bases. V lost 4 bases, J lost 3 bases, and 5 bases stayed unmatched. The CDR3 length is 16 residues. CDR1 is SGHNT and CDR2 is YYREEE in the germline V gene (reference sequence). The CDR3 sequence is CASSTRTGGDTGELFF. The CDR3 coding sequence is TGTGCCAGCAGCACACGGACAGGGGGCGACACCGGGGAGCTGTTTTTT.

This sequence joins TRBV6-5 and TRBJ2-1, with 9 bases identical to TRBD1. V gave up 2 bases and J gave up 7 bases; unmatched junction bases: 3. Germline V lookup: CDR1 MNHEY, CDR2 SVGAGI. CDR3 length equals 14 residues. The CDR3 DNA reads as TGTGCCAGCAGTTACGGGACAGGGTTGAATGAGCAGTTCTTC. Its protein product is CASSYGTGLNEQFF.

This chain connects TRBV14 to TRBJ2-3; 7 nucleotides match TRBD2. Germline V gene sequence: CDR1 SGHDN, CDR2 FVKESK. V was clipped by 4 bases and J by 8 bases; unmatched bases: 15. The CDR3 runs 16 residues. The CDR3 region is CASSRTGDYRVGTQYF. The CDR3, as DNA: TGTGCCAGCAGCCGGACTGGGGACTACCGGGTGGGTACGCAGTATTTT. Variable domain in full (rest from reference TRBV14 and TRBJ2-3): EAGVTQFPSHSVIEKGQTVTLRCDPISGHDNLYWYRRVMGKEIKFLLHFVKESKQDESGMPNNRFLAERTGGTYSTLKVQPAELEDSGVYFCASSRTGDYRVGTQYFGPGTRLTVL.

The rearrangement joins TRBV9 to TRBJ2-1, with a weak D call TRBD1 (7 bases). This CDR3 region has 15 residues. CDR1 SGDLS and CDR2 YYNGEE come from the germline V gene. Trimming pared 2 bases from V and 12 bases from J, leaving 21 bases between. The CDR3 region is CASSVGGKGGLWQFF. DNA for the CDR3: TGTGCCAGCAGCGTGGGGGGTAAAGGGGGCCTATGGCAGTTCTTC. The full variable domain, its missing parts supplied by reference TRBV9 and TRBJ2-1, is DSGVTQTPKHLITATGQRVTLRCSPRSGDLSVYWYQQSLDQGLQFLIQYYNGEERAKGNILERFSAQQFPDLHSELNLSSLELGDSALYFCASSVGGKGGLWQFFGPGTRLTVL.

The CDR3 DNA is TGCGCCAGCAGCTTAGGACAGGTCAATTCACCCCTCCACTTT. Translation: CASSLGQVNSPLHF. The rearrangement links TRBV5-1 to TRBJ1-6, with TRBD1 matching over 7 bases. V trimming: 2 bases; J trimming: 7 bases; junction bases outside the gene matches: 3. This CDR3 is 14 amino acids long. From germline, CDR1 is SGHRS and CDR2 YFSETQ. The entire variable domain, with the rest obtained from reference TRBV5-1 and TRBJ1-6, is as follows: KAGVTQTPRYLIKTRGQQVTLSCSPISGHRSVSWYQQTPGQGLQFLFEYFSETQRNKGNFPGRFSGRQFSNSRSEMNVSTLELGDSALYLCASSLGQVNSPLHFGNGTRLTVT.

The chain couples TRBV14 to TRBJ2-5, with a tentative D call TRBD1 (6 bases). Trimming pared 4 bases from V and 2 bases from J, leaving 20 bases between. The CDR3 covers 17 residues. The germline V gene has CDR1 SGHDN and CDR2 FVKESK. The CDR3 bases are TGTGCCAGCAGCCGGGGACACATGACTGGGCATCAAGAGACCCAGTACTTC. Translated, it gives CASSRGHMTGHQETQYF.

V gene TRBV29-1 combines with J gene TRBJ2-2, with D perhaps TRBD2 (6 bases). The CDR3 sequence is 14 residues long. V lost 4 bases, J lost 1 base, and 10 bases lay in between. The germline CDR1 and CDR2 sequences are SQVTM and ANQGSEA. The CDR3 loop reads CSVGRDGNTGELFF. The CDR3 DNA is TGCAGCGTTGGGCGGGATGGGAACACCGGGGAGCTGTTTTTT.

The rearrangement joins TRBV28 to TRBJ2-7, with 9 bases that match TRBD1. The CDR3 length is 15 residues. V lost 6 bases, J lost 5 bases, and 11 bases stayed unmatched. Germline CDR1 MDHEN, CDR2 SYDVKM. The CDR3 DNA reads TGTGCCAGCAGATCCCCGGGACAGGGATCCCACGAGCAGTACTTC. It yields the protein CASRSPGQGSHEQYF. Full variable domain (rest looked up from reference TRBV28 and TRBJ2-7): DVKVTQSSRYLVKRTGEKVFLECVQDMDHENMFWYRQDPGLGLRLIYFSYDVKMKEKGDIPEGYSVSREKKERFSLILESASTNQTSMYLCASRSPGQGSHEQYFGPGTRLTVT.

The J gene is TRBJ2-3, the V gene TRBV5-5; D may be TRBD1 (5 bases). This CDR3 spans 15 amino acids. The V and J ends lost 2 bases and 6 bases respectively, with 16 bases between them. The germline V gene has CDR1 SGHKS and CDR2 YYEKEE (reference sequence). CDR3 residues: CASSLGAPGGDTQYF. The CDR3 nucleotides read TGTGCCAGCAGCTTAGGGGCCCCAGGTGGGGATACGCAGTATTTT.

This clone turned up a few times. The chain's CDR3 is CASSLTIADMETQYF. The CDR3 coding sequence is TGTGCCAGCAGCTTAACGATAGCTGATATGGAGACCCAGTACTTC. The chain couples TRBV11-1 to TRBJ2-5, with D unclear. V dropped 2 bases and J dropped 5 bases, with 15 bases sitting between them. Germline V gene sequence: CDR1 SGHAT, CDR2 FQDESV (reference sequence). This CDR3 contains 15 residues.

The chain uses TRBV6-1 and TRBJ2-6; the D is unclear. V lost 2 bases and J 0 bases, leaving 5 bases between the germline ends. This CDR3 has 15 amino acids. The V gene's germline CDR1 is MNHNS and CDR2 SASEGT. DNA of the CDR3: TGTGCCAGCAGTGAACTCCTCTCTGGGGCCAACGTCCTGACTTTC. Translated: CASSELLSGANVLTF.